This T cell receptor (beta chain) was identified during a study of cytomegalovirus exposure and HLA in healthy donors (dated by TCRdb to the late 2010s). With respect to the entire study: The roughly 700 repertoires of the first cohort and the roughly 120 validation repertoires were produced on the same platform, according to a later analysis. The study aimed to test whether signatures of past pathogen exposure could be identified by cataloging public T cell receptors. Along with the roughly 610-subject first cohort, a separate validation cohort of approximately 110 different subjects was used. The study combined high-throughput TCR immunosequencing, statistical association of individual TCRs with disease status, and machine learning to predict cytomegalovirus infection status. Overall study results and their limits: It was suggested by the authors that the approach could potentially be generalized to other disease states and immunological phenotypes. Most TCR sequences were observed very rarely across donors, whereas some public TCRs were present in many individuals. In vitro tests confirmed that three of the cytomegalovirus-associated TCR beta chains recognize cytomegalovirus antigens. The study gave a list of roughly 150 TCR beta chains associated with cytomegalovirus. A later analysis lacked HLA typing for the validation cohort, so it scored co-occurrence in that cohort across all 110 or so repertoires. In both the original and validation cohorts, the classifier was reported to diagnose cytomegalovirus status with high specificity and sensitivity. In a later analysis, TCRs clustered in the first cohort were found to also tend to co-occur in the 120 validation repertoires, with 90% to 95% of cluster scores above 0.

This clone was observed once. Its specific antigen is unknown. No clone much larger than this one lies a single base away; base qualities are absent. Receptors were amplified or captured by the immunoSEQ multiplex PCR assay. In the authors' own workflow: A statistical classification framework was built to diagnose cytomegalovirus status from the catalog of TCR beta chain sequences. Held by TCRdb, this immuneACCESS table contains in-frame sequences only and omits some clones. Under half of the omission traces to an unresolved V gene where checked; the cause of the rest is unknown. That table furnishes V, J and clone size, whereas the DNA furnished D and trimming. The sample profile shows 160,000 or so clones; 80% to 85% of them were found once. 10% to 13% of the sample is held by the ten biggest clonotypes. Separate from the roughly 650-subject first cohort, the validation cohort of over 90 subjects was the group to which the donors belonged.

V loses 1 base, J loses 10 bases, and the germline ends lie 13 bases apart. The germline V gene encodes CDR1 SGHTA and CDR2 FQGNSA. From its cysteine to its phenylalanine, the CDR3 spans 13 amino acids. The entry retains the CDR3 DNA only, 39 bases that are in frame from base 1. Specimen: PBMCs. The rearranged chain carries TRBV7-2 and TRBJ1-2; too little of a D gene remains to name it. The sequence was collected from a man aged 25-45 years in good health and CMV-seropositive. The DNA reads TGTGCCAGCAGCTTAGAATTGGCTGGGCTCTACACCTTC. It translates as CASSLELAGLYTF.